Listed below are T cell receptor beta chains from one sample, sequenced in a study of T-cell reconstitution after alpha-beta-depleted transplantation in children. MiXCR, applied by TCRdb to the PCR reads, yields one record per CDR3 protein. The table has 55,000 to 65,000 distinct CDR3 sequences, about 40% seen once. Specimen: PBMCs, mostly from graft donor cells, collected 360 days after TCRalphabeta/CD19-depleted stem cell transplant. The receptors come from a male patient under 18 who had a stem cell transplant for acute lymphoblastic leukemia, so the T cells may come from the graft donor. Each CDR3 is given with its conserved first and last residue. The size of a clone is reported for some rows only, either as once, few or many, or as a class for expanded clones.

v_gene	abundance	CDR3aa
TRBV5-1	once	CASSSLTGARTEAFF
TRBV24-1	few	CATWSYSYNEQFF
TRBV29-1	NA	CSVEETGIYGYTF
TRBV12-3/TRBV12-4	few	CASSFSSEDLHEQYF
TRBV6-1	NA	CASSPGGLNTEAFF
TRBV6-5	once	CASSYGSGGTDTQYF
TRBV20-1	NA	CSATPGTTYEQYF
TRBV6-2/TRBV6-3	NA	CASSYGWGGDAFF
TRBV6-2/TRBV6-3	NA	CASSPGTFNQPQHF
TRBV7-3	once	CASSLRGLAGGPGDTQYF
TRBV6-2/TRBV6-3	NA	CASRAWTGEETQYF
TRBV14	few	CASSQDLTSGRTLTF
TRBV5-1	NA	CASSWTGTGELFF
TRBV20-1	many	CSASRQGSSVYEQYF
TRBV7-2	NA	CASSYYYNEQFF
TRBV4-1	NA	CASSQVAIQETQYF
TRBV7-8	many	CASSGTGGFADTQYF
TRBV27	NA	CASSLLAGGPYEQYF
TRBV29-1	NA	CSVEVAGQASSYEQYF
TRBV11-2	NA	CASSLVLGGRVIDEQFF
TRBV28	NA	CASFPGQSINEQYF
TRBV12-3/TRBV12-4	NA	CASSPGPNYGYTF